This TCR beta chain was profiled in a study of glioma-infiltrating T cells. Study details: Dexamethasone exposure before glioma surgery was limited to six or fewer days. Study-level results: Shared blood CDR3 signature motifs marked patients with low tissue-blood divergence. Above-expected tissue-blood divergence occurred in all gliomas, most in low-grade ones.

This clonotype was found a few times. Its antigen is as yet unknown. Amplification of TCR alpha and beta CDR3 regions from RNA used iRepertoire nested multiplex PCR. Using its own MiXCR run on the multiplex PCR reads, TCRdb lists one record per CDR3 protein. The sample contains about 380,000 distinct CDR3 sequences, about two fifths of which appear only once. The CDR3 has 12 amino acids. With 4 bases removed from V and 4 bases from J, the gap between germline ends came to 7 bases. Per germline, CDR1 ENHRY and CDR2 SYGVKD. Sequenced material: glioma tissue, nonneoplastic brain tissue, or PBMCs (not recorded which). The V call is TRBV10-3, the J call TRBJ1-2; D is unresolved. This clonotype originated in a human donor with low-grade glioma or glioblastoma, undergoing nonglioma brain surgery, or in good health (not recorded which). For the CDR3, the DNA is TGTGCCATCAGTGGGTCAGGCTATGGCTACACCTTC. This translates into CAISGSGYGYTF.